This TCR beta chain was sequenced in a study of shared clonotypes between healthy human individuals. Study-wide background: Aged between 18 and 49, the donors were a couple of women and a few men.

Tens of thousands of T cell genomes, or 200 to 250 ng DNA, went into the sorted-subset replicate PCRs. Under the authors' procedure: For the immunoSEQ data, sequences were junction-only without quality scores, so filtering differed. Method: immunoSEQ multiplex PCR; TCRdb's copy keeps in-frame clones and lacks some. V and J calls plus clone size are reproduced from that table; the DNA served to infer D and trimming. In the table there are roughly 500,000 clones, approximately 94% of which are singletons. The V gene lost 7 bases and the J gene lost 1 base, with 11 bases spanning the gap. This CDR3 region has 13 residues. The germline V gene encodes CDR1 LNHDA and CDR2 SQIVND (reference sequence).

Sequencing used naive CD4+ T cells sorted from blood. Subset given: CD45RA+ positively selected. The TCR comes from a woman in her thirties in good health. This chain connects TRBV19 to TRBJ2-7; D remains ambiguous. The DNA for the CDR3 is TGTGCCAGTACTCCTTCCGGGTCCTACGAGCAGTACTTC. Translation: CASTPSGSYEQYF.